This T cell receptor beta chain was profiled in a study of control samples from healthy donors and cancer patients. The germline V and J ends were trimmed by 2 bases and 0 bases, with 23 bases remaining between them. The CDR3 runs 19 residues. The table came from immunoSEQ multiplex PCR; TCRdb's copy has only in-frame clones and leaves some out. Of 40,000 to 55,000 clones in the sample, 91% were seen once. The gene calls are TRBV5-3 and TRBJ1-1; no definite D call. Being an ORF, TRBV5-3 has a function that is uncertain. The sequenced sample was PBMCs. This TCR came from a woman in her forties with head and neck cancer. The DNA for the CDR3 is TGTGCCAGAAGCTTCGCCCGTCAAGGTGCAACCCCTATGAACACTGAAGCTTTCTTT. Protein product: CARSFARQGATPMNTEAFF.